The 7 T cell receptor beta chains given below trace back to one sample, sequenced in a study of T cell changes during pregnancy in multiple sclerosis. Clones were sequenced by immunoSEQ multiplex PCR, and TCRdb holds only the in-frame ones, with some missing. The table has roughly 100,000 clones, almost 95% seen once. This sample comprised peripheral blood, obtained after pregnancy. The origin of the receptors is a female donor with multiple sclerosis, enrolled in a pregnancy study.

The chain carries TRBV6-1 and TRBJ2-1, with D possibly matching TRBD1 (5 bases). Deletions cut 9 bases from V and 0 bases from J, with 9 bases between. CDR3 length: 13 amino acids. In germline, CDR1 is MNHNS, CDR2 SASEGT. The chain's CDR3 is CASRQSSYNEQFF. Written as DNA, the CDR3 is TGTGCCAGTCGACAGAGCTCCTACAATGAGCAGTTCTTC.

This clone was seen just once. The chain recombines TRBV7-8 with TRBJ2-1, with D perhaps matching TRBD2 (7 bases). Germline V gene lookup returns CDR1 SGHVS and CDR2 FQNEAQ. Deletions cut 2 bases from V and 7 bases from J, with 18 bases between. This CDR3 has 16 residues. The chain's CDR3 is CASSLLPRGGENEQFF. As DNA, the CDR3 is TGTGCCAGCAGCTTACTTCCTAGGGGGGGAGAGAATGAGCAGTTCTTC.

The V and J genes are TRBV2 and TRBJ2-1; D might be TRBD1 (5 bases). V was shortened by 3 bases and J by 10 bases, with 10 bases between the two germline ends. The CDR3 contains 12 residues. Germline CDR1 reads SNHLY; CDR2 reads FYNNEI. CDR3 coding DNA: TGTGCCAGCAGTGATAGGGGCGAGGAGCAGTTCTTC. Its protein is CASSDRGEEQFF. The full variable domain, completed using reference TRBV2 and TRBJ2-1, is EPEVTQTPSHQVTQMGQEVILRCVPISNHLYFYWYRQILGQKVEFLVSFYNNEISEKSEIFDDQFSVERPDGSNFTLKIRSTKLEDSAMYFCASSDRGEEQFFGPGTRLTVL.

The CDR3: CASSSPGTSGGGSYNEQFF. The CDR3 region has the DNA TGTGCCAGCAGTTCCCCCGGGACTAGCGGGGGGGGCTCCTACAATGAGCAGTTCTTC. The V call is TRBV2, the J call TRBJ2-1; 16 nucleotides agree with TRBD2. From germline, CDR1 is SNHLY and CDR2 FYNNEI. This CDR3 has 19 residues. V shed 5 bases, J shed 0 bases, and the junction held 7 bases outside the gene matches. Drawing the rest from reference TRBV2 and TRBJ2-1, the complete variable domain is EPEVTQTPSHQVTQMGQEVILRCVPISNHLYFYWYRQILGQKVEFLVSFYNNEISEKSEIFDDQFSVERPDGSNFTLKIRSTKLEDSAMYFCASSSPGTSGGGSYNEQFFGPGTRLTVL.

This sequence joins TRBV6-4 and TRBJ2-1; TRBD2 is a possible D gene (5 bases). Trimming shortened V by 3 bases and J by 2 bases, and 5 bases separated the two germline ends. This CDR3 is 13 amino acids long. Germline V gene lookup returns CDR1 MRHNA and CDR2 SNTAGT. The CDR3 loop reads CASSETTYNEQFF. The CDR3 DNA reads as TGTGCCAGCAGTGAGACTACCTACAATGAGCAGTTCTTC.

The chain employs TRBV7-2 and TRBJ2-7; 8 nucleotides match TRBD2. This CDR3 region has 13 residues. Germline V gene sequence: CDR1 SGHTA, CDR2 FQGNSA. J was trimmed by 8 bases and V by 3 bases; bases with no gene match: 6. The CDR3 sequence is CASSFRLAWKQYF. CDR3 DNA sequence: TGTGCCAGCAGCTTCCGACTAGCGTGGAAGCAGTACTTC.

The chain joins TRBV30 to TRBJ1-2; D ambiguous. With 0 bases removed from V and 0 bases from J, the gap between germline ends came to 8 bases. The CDR3 length is 14 residues. The V gene's germline CDR1 is GTSNPN and CDR2 SVGIG (reference sequence). As DNA, the CDR3 is TGTGCCTGGAGTGTACACAGTTCTAACTATGGCTACACCTTC. Translated, it gives CAWSVHSSNYGYTF.